One and the same sample provided the 17 T cell receptor beta chains below, sequenced in a study of blood T cell repertoires in COVID-19. Assay: immunoSEQ multiplex PCR; the TCRdb copy retains only in-frame clones and omits some. The table records roughly 250,000 clones, approximately 90% of them present only once. Sequenced input: peripheral blood. The receptor set was obtained from a man under 40 with acute or convalescent COVID-19.

The gene calls are TRBV6-5 and TRBJ1-1, with TRBD1 matching 9 bases. Germline values: CDR1 MNHEY, CDR2 SVGAGI. The CDR3 extends over 14 amino acids. The ends lost 0 bases at V and 7 bases at J; junction bases unmatched: 3. The CDR3 nucleotides are TGTGCCAGCAGTTACTCACCGGGACAGGGTGAAGCTTTCTTT. Amino acids: CASSYSPGQGEAFF.

V gene TRBV10-3 combines with J gene TRBJ1-2; 8 bases fit TRBD1. The trim removed 0 bases at V and 4 bases at J, leaving 4 bases unmatched. The CDR3 runs 15 residues. Germline CDR1 reads ENHRY; CDR2 reads SYGVKD. CDR3 coding DNA: TGTGCCATCAGTGAGTCCCAGGGGGCTGGCTATGGCTACACCTTC. Amino acids: CAISESQGAGYGYTF.

The chain carries TRBV6-5 and TRBJ2-5; 10 bases match TRBD2. CDR1 is MNHEY and CDR2 is SVGAGI in the germline V gene. The J segment lost 5 bases and the V segment lost 5 bases, leaving 8 bases of the junction unmatched. The CDR3 is 15 amino acids. In DNA form, the CDR3 reads TGTGCCAGCAGTCAGCTGAGCGGGGGGGCTGAGACCCAGTACTTC. Amino acids: CASSQLSGGAETQYF.

This chain connects TRBV29-1 to TRBJ1-1; D gene unclear. The ends were cut back, 7 bases at V and 1 base at J, with 10 bases in the middle. Germline-derived CDR1 and CDR2 are SQVTM and ANQGSEA. This CDR3 spans 12 amino acids. The CDR3 sequence is CSALIQNTEAFF. CDR3 bases: TGCAGCGCACTAATTCAGAACACTGAAGCTTTCTTT.

The chain employs TRBV7-6 and TRBJ2-1; a possible D gene is TRBD2 (5 bases). With 5 bases removed from V and 8 bases from J, the gap between germline ends came to 10 bases. The CDR3 runs to 12 residues. Germline V gives CDR1 SGHVS, CDR2 FNYEAQ. CDR3 nucleotide sequence: TGTGCCAGCAGCCGACTATCCGATGAGCAGTTCTTC. Translation: CASSRLSDEQFF.

This clone was detected once. This chain uses TRBV6-6 with TRBJ2-7; possibly TRBD2 for D (5 bases). V gave up 7 bases and J gave up 9 bases, with 22 bases separating them. The length of the CDR3 is 14 residues. Germline lookup yields CDR1 MNHNY and CDR2 SVGAGI (reference sequence). CDR3 sequence: CASTLRMDLALQYF. In DNA, the CDR3 is TGTGCCAGCACCCTCCGCATGGATTTAGCGTTGCAGTACTTC.

The V and J genes are TRBV9 and TRBJ2-1; possibly TRBD2 for D (6 bases). CDR3 length: 15 residues. Between the trimmed V and J ends, which lost 6 bases and 2 bases, there was a span of 15 bases. Germline V CDR1 and CDR2: SGDLS, YYNGEE. CDR3 coding DNA: TGTGCCAGCACCCGCGGGGCAGGTACCTACAATGAGCAGTTCTTC. Its translation is CASTRGAGTYNEQFF.

The J gene is TRBJ1-2, the V gene TRBV29-1; unclear D gene. The germline CDR1 and CDR2 sequences are SQVTM and ANQGSEA. This CDR3 is 14 amino acids long. The ends were cut back, 6 bases at V and 8 bases at J, with 22 bases in the middle. DNA of the CDR3: TGCAGCGTCGGTGTCCACGCCTTCGGAGACGGCTACACCTTC. This gives the protein CSVGVHAFGDGYTF.

The rearrangement uses TRBV6-5 and TRBJ1-2; 9 bases match TRBD1. The V segment lost 7 bases and the J segment 8 bases; nucleotides outside the gene matches: 11. The length of the CDR3 is 14 residues. Germline V CDR1 and CDR2: MNHEY, SVGAGI. This CDR3 is CASTFLGTGIGYTF. CDR3 DNA: TGTGCCAGCACTTTCCTGGGGACAGGGATCGGCTACACCTTC.

V and J are TRBV5-1 and TRBJ2-7, with 9 bases identical to TRBD1. Germline-derived CDR1 and CDR2 are SGHRS and YFSETQ. After removal of 3 bases from V and 7 bases from J, the junction contained 5 bases not matched to a gene. This CDR3 is built from 13 residues. The CDR3 coding sequence is TGCGCCAGCAGCTACGGGACAGGGTGGGAGCAGTACTTC. As protein: CASSYGTGWEQYF.

This rearrangement joins TRBV5-1 to TRBJ1-1; D might be TRBD1 (5 bases). Trimming cost V 0 bases and J 3 bases, with 21 bases left between them. The CDR3 is 18 amino acids. CDR1 and CDR2 (germline): SGHRS, YFSETQ. CDR3 sequence (DNA): TGCGCCAGCAGCTTGGCCGGGGGTGCAGGGTATGGCCACACTGAAGCTTTCTTT. Protein product: CASSLAGGAGYGHTEAFF.

The rearrangement links TRBV24-1 to TRBJ1-2, with D possibly matching TRBD1 (6 bases). The length of the CDR3 is 13 residues. Germline CDR1 KGHDR, CDR2 SFDVKD. Trimming shortened V by 7 bases and J by 8 bases, and 16 bases separated the two germline ends. Here the CDR3 reads CATRSDRLWGYTF. The CDR3, as DNA: TGTGCCACCAGGTCAGACAGGCTTTGGGGCTACACCTTC.

V and J are TRBV7-9 and TRBJ1-3; D remains unclear. The CDR3 runs to 16 residues. Germline values: CDR1 SEHNR, CDR2 FQNEAQ (reference sequence). Trimming took 1 base from V and 2 from J, leaving 12 bases between them. CDR3 region: CASSLDKRGAGNTIYF. CDR3 DNA: TGTGCCAGCAGCTTAGATAAAAGAGGAGCTGGAAACACCATATATTTT.

The chain couples TRBV14 to TRBJ2-7; 10 bases align to TRBD1. The germline gives CDR1 SGHDN, CDR2 FVKESK. The V and J ends lost 2 bases and 3 bases, in that order; junction bases with no gene match: 10. This CDR3 is 17 amino acids long. In nucleotides, the CDR3 is TGTGCCAGCAGCCAATCCTGGGCGGGACAGGGGATCTACGAGCAGTACTTC. Amino acid sequence: CASSQSWAGQGIYEQYF.

The chain joins TRBV9 to TRBJ1-1, with no clear D. There are 13 residues in the CDR3. The germline gives CDR1 SGDLS, CDR2 YYNGEE. V was clipped by 4 bases and J by 1 base, with 8 bases between them. CDR3 nucleotide sequence: TGTGCCAGCAGCATTGACACGAACACTGAAGCTTTCTTT. Protein product: CASSIDTNTEAFF.

The V call is TRBV18, the J call TRBJ1-3; the D is unclear. The CDR3 consists of 16 residues. Germline CDR1 is KGHSH and CDR2 is LQKENI. Trimming removed 3 bases from V and 0 bases from J, with 12 bases in between. The CDR3 sequence is CASSPTGSYSGNTIYF. The CDR3 nucleotides read TGTGCCAGCTCACCCACGGGAAGCTACTCTGGAAACACCATATATTTT.

The chain recombines TRBV29-1 with TRBJ2-7, with TRBD1 matching 9 bases. This CDR3 is built from 14 residues. V lost 6 bases to trimming and J lost 5 bases; unmatched junction nucleotides: 11. The germline V gene encodes CDR1 SQVTM and CDR2 ANQGSEA. DNA of the CDR3: TGCAGCGTGAGGACAGGGGCGACCTTAGACGAGCAGTACTTC. This encodes CSVRTGATLDEQYF.